Sequencing of this TCR beta chain was carried out in a study of shared clonotypes between healthy human individuals. Germline lookup yields CDR1 MNHEY and CDR2 SMNVEV (reference sequence). V gave up 6 bases and J gave up 2 bases, with 9 bases separating them. The CDR3 is made up of 13 amino acids. Generated by immunoSEQ multiplex PCR, the TCRdb table keeps only in-frame clones and is missing some. The sample lists about 2,200,000 clones; approximately 94% were seen once. Only CD45RO-negative cells positively selected for CCR7 counted as naive CD8 cells, so terminally differentiated effector memory CD45RA+ cells were excluded.

This clonotype was obtained from a young man in good health. Some clones in this sample may be carry-over from other donors' samples. V usage is TRBV27 and J usage is TRBJ2-3; D not resolved. Material: naive CD8+ T cells from PBMCs. The DNA of the CDR3 is TGTGCCAGCAGCACGGTCCTCACAGATACGCAGTATTTT. The encoded protein is CASSTVLTDTQYF.